The entry below gives a single T cell receptor beta chain sequence along with its context. This sample is part of a study of blood T cell repertoires in COVID-19. Study background: Collection of acute and convalescent COVID-19 samples took place in the United States, Italy and Spain.

Original data processing: Reference gene primer amplification in the assay estimated nucleated cell counts. Repertoires were generated with immunoSEQ multiplex PCR, while TCRdb's copy carries only in-frame clones and drops some. The V and J calls and clone size were taken over from that table, and D and trimming were inferred from the DNA. The sample carries hundreds of thousands of clones, about 89% recorded once. Trimming cost V 3 bases and J 4 bases; bases outside gene matches: 3. Per germline, CDR1 KGHSH and CDR2 LQKENI. The CDR3 spans 16 residues. The receptor was derived from a woman between 50 and 59 years old with COVID-19, enrolled during active disease. The sequenced sample consisted of peripheral blood. This sequence joins TRBV18 and TRBJ2-3, with 14 bases lining up with TRBD2. The CDR3 sequence: CASSPGLAGEADTQYF. The CDR3 DNA follows: TGTGCCAGCTCACCGGGACTAGCGGGAGAGGCAGATACGCAGTATTTT.